This T cell receptor (beta chain) originates from a study of T cell responses to AZD1222 COVID-19 vaccine. TCRdb's copy holds only in-frame clones and misses some; the assay was immunoSEQ multiplex PCR. The sample carries more than 80,000 clones, 90% recorded once. V lost 0 bases and J 4 bases, leaving 10 bases between the germline ends. The CDR3 runs 15 residues. Germline CDR1 reads LGHNA; CDR2 reads YSLEER. Study observations and caveats: Breadth and depth of Spike-specific TCRs rose after two AZD1222 doses. Regions 160-218 and 743-854 dominated among vaccine-associated CD4 TCRs spanning spike. Sampling captured repertoires only after the peak T cell response. Females made up more of the donors, who were largely white British, and clonal diversity may have come out too low.

In the case of this clone: Its target is not known.

Specimen: peripheral blood, collected 28 days after the second AZD1222 dose. This chain uses TRBV4-3 with TRBJ2-4; possibly TRBD1 or TRBD2 for D (5 bases each). The TCR comes from an adult who received the AZD1222 COVID-19 vaccine. CDR3 sequence (DNA): TGCGCCAGCAGCCAAGACCGGGACGGGAAAAACATTCAGTACTTC. It encodes CASSQDRDGKNIQYF.